This TCR beta chain was retrieved from a study of post-analysis software for immune sequencing data. Study background: Several disease courses (relapsing-remitting, secondary progressive and progressive-relapsing) of multiple sclerosis were included.

As for this clonotype: Its antigen is unidentified.

Unique-molecular-identifier-tagged TCR beta cDNA libraries were used. MiXCR was run by TCRdb on the PCR reads, yielding one entry per CDR3 protein. This table holds approximately 460,000 distinct CDR3 sequences, roughly 45% found once. Whole-study findings and limits: Elevated frequency relative to controls characterized four or five TRBV segments in patients, TRBV5-6, TRBV5-1 and TRBV20-1 among them. Comparison with controls showed significantly lower normalized Chao1 diversity in multiple sclerosis patients. Analysis by F measure revealed that same-batch samples clustered strongly together.

Trimming pared 2 bases from V and 4 bases from J, leaving 16 bases between. CDR3 size: 16 residues. CDR1 and CDR2 from the germline V gene are KGHSH and LQKENI. The sequenced sample consisted of blood. The J gene is TRBJ2-3, the V gene TRBV18; D is perhaps TRBD1 (6 bases). The sequence was obtained from a girl between 5 and 17 years old with multiple sclerosis. This CDR3 reads CASSPRGTRESDTQYF. CDR3 nucleotide sequence: TGTGCCAGCTCACCAAGGGGGACGCGCGAATCAGATACGCAGTATTTT.